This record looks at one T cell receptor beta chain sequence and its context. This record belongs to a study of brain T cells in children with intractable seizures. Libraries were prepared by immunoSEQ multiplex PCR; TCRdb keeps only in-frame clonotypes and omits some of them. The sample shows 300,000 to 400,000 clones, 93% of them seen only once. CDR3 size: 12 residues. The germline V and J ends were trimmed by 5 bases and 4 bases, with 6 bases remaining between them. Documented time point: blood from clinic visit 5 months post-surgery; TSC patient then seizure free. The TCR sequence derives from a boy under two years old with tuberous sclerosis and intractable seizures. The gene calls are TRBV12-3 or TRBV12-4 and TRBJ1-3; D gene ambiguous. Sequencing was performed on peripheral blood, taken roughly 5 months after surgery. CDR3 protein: CASSLRGNTIYF. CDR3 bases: TGTGCCAGCAGTCTAAGGGGAAACACCATATATTTT.